This record concerns one TCR beta chain sequence. Germline V gene data show CDR1 as MNHEY and CDR2 as SMNVEV (reference sequence). Trimming took off 3 bases at V and 4 bases at J, with 16 bases between the two ends. The CDR3 is 16 amino acids. Participant age was roughly 18 to 100 years, and participants resided in around 24 US areas. Which cohort a participant joined came from the clinical history participants gave. Original analysis: Counts of nucleated cells, estimated from reference gene primer amplification, were obtained. Here immunoSEQ multiplex PCR was the method, and the copy in TCRdb shows in-frame clones only, minus some. That table supplies the V and J calls and clone size; D and trimming were determined from the DNA. The sample has about 200,000 clones, about 82% seen once. The data belong to a study of blood T cell repertoires in COVID-19. Study information: Whether acute or convalescent, the COVID-19 samples came from the United States, Italy and Spain.

This clonotype was sampled from a man aged 35 to 55 with acute COVID-19. This chain connects TRBV27 to TRBJ2-1; D gene ambiguous. The sequenced material came from PBMCs or T cells enriched from blood (not recorded which). The CDR3 DNA reads TGTGCCAGCAGTTTTCCCTCCTCCGACTTATACAATGAGCAGTTCTTC. Residues: CASSFPSSDLYNEQFF.